This T cell receptor (beta chain) derives from a study of Ad26.COV2.S vaccination and SARS-CoV-2 variants. General study findings and limits: There was reportedly substantial breadth in spike-specific CD8+ and CD4+ T cell responses after vaccination.

Comments on this clone: Its antigen is still unknown.

Treatment noted: 15 to 20 received Ad26.COV2.S at low or high dose, single or two shots; roughly five received placebo; per-sample allocation not given. It was on day 63 after the first vaccine or placebo injection that samples were taken. Expressing Wuhan-strain SARS-CoV-2 spike, an Ad26 vector served as the vaccine. With 5 bases removed from V and 8 bases from J, the gap between germline ends came to 12 bases. Per the germline V gene, CDR1 is MNHEY and CDR2 is SMNVEV (reference sequence). The CDR3 length is 13 residues. Method: immunoSEQ multiplex PCR; TCRdb's copy keeps in-frame clones and lacks some. Among 410,000 or so clones listed, 90% were seen once.

The chain uses TRBV27 and TRBJ2-2; unclear D gene. This clonotype was obtained from a person aged 18-65 years who received the Ad26.COV2.S COVID-19 vaccine or a placebo. The input for sequencing was peripheral blood, taken in a trial of Ad26.COV2.S vaccine versus placebo. The CDR3 nucleotides are TGTGCCAGCAGTCCTGGGTACGCGGGGGAGCTGTTTTTT. It yields the protein CASSPGYAGELFF.